The 26 T cell receptor beta chains below all came from one sample that was sequenced in a study of T cell responses to AZD1222 COVID-19 vaccine. The table came from immunoSEQ multiplex PCR; TCRdb's copy has only in-frame clones and leaves some out. Here the sample spans about 86,000 clones, around 73% being singletons. This specimen consisted of peripheral blood, obtained on day 0 of AZD1222 vaccination. These receptors were collected from an adult in good health.

There are a few counts of this clone. The genes are TRBV4-3 and TRBJ1-1; D call uncertain. The CDR3 extends over 13 amino acids. From germline, CDR1 is LGHNA and CDR2 YSLEER. V was clipped by 3 bases and J by 1 base, with 6 bases between them. This CDR3 is CASSQAQNTEAFF. CDR3 nucleotide sequence: TGCGCCAGCAGCCAGGCACAGAACACTGAAGCTTTCTTT.

The chain employs TRBV2 and TRBJ2-7, with TRBD1 matching 7 bases. Germline-derived CDR1 and CDR2 are SNHLY and FYNNEI. V lost 6 bases to trimming and J lost 4 bases; unmatched junction nucleotides: 6. This CDR3 spans 13 amino acids. CDR3: CASRMTGYYEQYF. The CDR3 DNA reads as TGTGCCAGCAGGATGACAGGGTATTACGAGCAGTACTTC.

This sequence joins TRBV9 and TRBJ2-7, with D possibly matching TRBD2 (6 bases). The CDR3 covers 15 residues. Germline lookup yields CDR1 SGDLS and CDR2 YYNGEE. Trimming shortened V by 3 bases and J by 0 bases, and 13 bases separated the two germline ends. The CDR3 DNA follows: TGTGCCAGCAGCGCACATAGCGGACCCTCCTACGAGCAGTACTTC. As protein: CASSAHSGPSYEQYF.

The V call is TRBV27, the J call TRBJ1-5; TRBD1 is a possible D gene (6 bases). Trimming left V 6 bases short and J 9 bases short, with 18 bases between. Per germline, CDR1 MNHEY and CDR2 SMNVEV (reference sequence). The length of the CDR3 is 14 residues. The CDR3 sequence: CASSLDSLGLPQHF. CDR3 nucleotide sequence: TGTGCCAGCAGCCTGGACAGTCTTGGCTTGCCCCAGCATTTT.

The chain employs TRBV28 and TRBJ2-5; 9 bases fit TRBD2. Germline V gene data show CDR1 as MDHEN and CDR2 as SYDVKM. Trimming at V came to 7 bases and at J to 4 bases, leaving 1 base not matched to a gene. The CDR3 spans 12 residues. CDR3 region: CASMTSGETQYF. The DNA of the CDR3 is TGTGCCAGCATGACTAGCGGAGAGACCCAGTACTTC. The entire variable domain, with the rest obtained from reference TRBV28 and TRBJ2-5, is as follows: DVKVTQSSRYLVKRTGEKVFLECVQDMDHENMFWYRQDPGLGLRLIYFSYDVKMKEKGDIPEGYSVSREKKERFSLILESASTNQTSMYLCASMTSGETQYFGPGTRLLVL.

The genes are TRBV3-1 (or the pseudogene TRBV3-2) and TRBJ2-7; D possibly corresponds to TRBD2 (6 bases). The CDR3 length is 14 residues. Germline V gives CDR1 LGHDT, CDR2 YNNKEL (reference sequence). V lost 4 bases to trimming and J lost 7 bases, with 17 bases between them. The CDR3 nucleotides are TGTGCCAGCAGCCGAGGACTAACGATCTTAGAGCAGTACTTC. Protein product: CASSRGLTILEQYF.

This clone showed up just once. In DNA form, the CDR3 reads TGTGCCAGCAGTTCCCCCGGGACAGGGGGGACCGGGGAGCTGTTTTTT. Residues: CASSSPGTGGTGELFF. V usage is TRBV27 and J usage is TRBJ2-2; 11 bases agree with TRBD1. V shed 4 bases and J 5 bases; nucleotides not matched to a gene: 6. Germline lookup yields CDR1 MNHEY and CDR2 SMNVEV (reference sequence). The CDR3 length is 16 residues.

Only one count was recorded for this clone. The chain has TRBV18 and TRBJ2-7; 7 nucleotides agree with TRBD1. Looked up from germline, CDR1 is KGHSH and CDR2 is LQKENI. The CDR3 covers 13 residues. The trim removed 0 bases at V and 6 bases at J, leaving 2 bases unmatched. CDR3 DNA: TGTGCCAGCTCACCACCACAGGGGTCCGAGCAGTACTTC. Its translation is CASSPPQGSEQYF.

The J gene is TRBJ2-1, the V gene TRBV6-5; D remains ambiguous. The CDR3 is 13 amino acids. The V end lost 11 bases, the J end lost 0 bases, and 11 bases lay between the germline ends. The germline CDR1 and CDR2 sequences are MNHEY and SVGAGI. This CDR3 is CAAESSSYNEQFF. The CDR3 nucleotides read TGTGCCGCCGAGAGTAGCTCCTACAATGAGCAGTTCTTC.

The V and J genes are TRBV10-2 and TRBJ2-2; D might be TRBD2 (5 bases). Trimming stripped 5 bases from V and 1 base from J, with 14 bases between. The V gene's germline CDR1 is WSHSY and CDR2 SAAADI. This CDR3 has 16 residues. CDR3 coding DNA: TGCGCCAGCAGTTATTGGCTAGCAGGGAACACCGGGGAGCTGTTTTTT. This sequence encodes CASSYWLAGNTGELFF.

The chain has TRBV9 and TRBJ1-1, with D perhaps matching TRBD1 (6 bases). There are 14 residues in the CDR3. Trimming stripped 5 bases from V and 6 bases from J, with 17 bases between. Germline assignment: CDR1 SGDLS and CDR2 YYNGEE. CDR3 loop: CASSPLTGPAEAFF. The DNA of the CDR3 is TGTGCCAGCAGTCCTCTTACAGGGCCAGCTGAAGCTTTCTTT.

The CDR3 reads CASGSTGEYQPQHF. The CDR3 DNA follows: TGTGCCAGCGGGAGCACAGGGGAATATCAGCCCCAGCATTTT. V and J are TRBV27 and TRBJ1-5, with 7 bases fitting TRBD1. CDR3 length equals 14 residues. Germline CDR1 and CDR2: MNHEY and SMNVEV (reference sequence). Germline trimming cut 8 bases from V and 5 bases from J; bases unmatched to any gene: 9.

The genes are TRBV6-5 and TRBJ1-4, with a possible D match to TRBD1 (5 bases). V was trimmed by 6 bases and J by 7 bases, leaving 15 bases between them. CDR3 size: 14 residues. Germline CDR1 is MNHEY and CDR2 is SVGAGI. CDR3: CASRGAGRGEKLFF. In DNA, the CDR3 is TGTGCCAGCAGAGGGGCAGGGAGAGGTGAAAAACTGTTTTTT.

Remarks on this clone: The sample contains more than one DNA sequence encoding this CDR3. The chain couples TRBV28 to TRBJ2-2; D gene unclear. Germline CDR1 and CDR2: MDHEN and SYDVKM. This CDR3 region has 12 residues. V gave up 2 bases and J gave up 6 bases, with 4 bases separating them. In DNA, the CDR3 is TGTGCCAGCAGTTTAATTTCCGGGGAGCTGTTTTTT. It encodes CASSLISGELFF.

J is TRBJ2-7 and V is TRBV6-1, with D perhaps TRBD1 (5 bases). Trimming shortened V by 2 bases and J by 3 bases, and 17 bases separated the two germline ends. The CDR3 is 16 amino acids. Germline V CDR1 and CDR2: MNHNS, SASEGT. Written as DNA, the CDR3 is TGTGCCAGCAGTGAAAGCCCGCGTCAGGGTAGCTACGAGCAGTACTTC. It translates to CASSESPRQGSYEQYF.

The J gene is TRBJ2-1, the V gene TRBV19; D gene uncertain. V gave up 5 bases and J gave up 10 bases, with 21 bases separating them. Germline V gene sequence: CDR1 LNHDA, CDR2 SQIVND (reference sequence). CDR3 length: 15 amino acids. CDR3 sequence: CASSPLANGFGEQFF. The CDR3 region has the DNA TGTGCCAGTAGTCCCCTTGCGAATGGATTCGGGGAGCAGTTCTTC.

This sequence joins TRBV7-2 and TRBJ2-1; tentatively, D is TRBD1 (5 bases). The length of the CDR3 is 15 residues. Germline CDR1 and CDR2: SGHTA and FQGNSA. V was cut by 7 bases and J by 0 bases, with 13 bases left in between. Here the CDR3 DNA reads TGTGCCAGCATTATTGGGGCGGCCTCCTACAATGAGCAGTTCTTC. Encoded protein: CASIIGAASYNEQFF.

This clone was picked up one time. The V gene is TRBV7-2, the J gene TRBJ1-5, with D possibly TRBD1 on 5 matching bases. CDR3 length: 14 residues. The V gene's germline CDR1 is SGHTA and CDR2 FQGNSA. Deletions cut 5 bases from V and 6 bases from J, with 14 bases between. CDR3 sequence (DNA): TGTGCCAGCAGCCCAGGTGGGGGAAGTCAGCCCCAGCATTTT. Translating gives CASSPGGGSQPQHF.

The rearrangement uses TRBV9 and TRBJ2-2, with TRBD1 matching 9 bases. Unmatched junction bases numbered 8, after V lost 0 bases and J lost 5 bases. The V gene's germline CDR1 is SGDLS and CDR2 YYNGEE. The CDR3 loop spans 17 amino acids. CDR3 coding DNA: TGTGCCAGCAGCGTAGCCCGGGACAGGGAATATACCGGGGAGCTGTTTTTT. Amino acid sequence: CASSVARDREYTGELFF.

The chain couples TRBV7-9 to TRBJ1-1; D unresolved. The CDR3 has 12 amino acids. Germline values: CDR1 SEHNR, CDR2 FQNEAQ (reference sequence). V was cut by 7 bases and J by 11 bases, with 17 bases left in between. CDR3 residues: CASTPEGGRAFF. In DNA, the CDR3 is TGTGCCAGCACCCCCGAGGGAGGGAGGGCTTTCTTT.

In this sample, this clone turned up once. V is TRBV7-8 and J is TRBJ1-5, with TRBD1 identical over 8 bases. Trimming at V came to 4 bases and at J to 6 bases, leaving 20 bases not matched to a gene. Germline V gene data show CDR1 as SGHVS and CDR2 as FQNEAQ. This CDR3 is 19 amino acids long. In DNA form, the CDR3 reads TGTGCCAGCAGCTCCCCGGAGGACAGGGCCTACTGGGGTCCTCAGCCCCAGCATTTT. Translation gives CASSSPEDRAYWGPQPQHF.

The chain couples TRBV3-1 (or the pseudogene TRBV3-2) to TRBJ2-5; no clear D gene. The CDR3 sequence is 17 residues long. The V end lost 0 bases, the J end lost 2 bases, and 16 bases lay between the germline ends. Germline assignment: CDR1 LGHDT and CDR2 YNNKEL (reference sequence). The chain's CDR3 is CASSQDRSATVQETQYF. For the CDR3, the DNA is TGTGCCAGCAGCCAAGATCGGAGCGCCACAGTACAAGAGACCCAGTACTTC.

This chain connects TRBV11-2 to TRBJ2-5; D might be TRBD2 (5 bases). In germline, CDR1 is SGHAT, CDR2 FQNNGV. V was shortened by 8 bases and J by 5 bases, with 18 bases between the two germline ends. CDR3 length equals 14 residues. For the CDR3, the DNA is TGTGCCAGCGCCCCCTCCGGGGTTCGGGAGACCCAGTACTTC. As protein: CASAPSGVRETQYF.

The chain links TRBV27 to TRBJ2-3; no definite D call. Germline values: CDR1 MNHEY, CDR2 SMNVEV (reference sequence). The CDR3 contains 16 residues. Trimming stripped 0 bases from V and 0 bases from J, with 10 bases between. For the CDR3, the DNA is TGTGCCAGCAGTTTATCGAAGGCCTATAGCACAGATACGCAGTATTTT. It is translated as CASSLSKAYSTDTQYF.

V is TRBV6-5 and J is TRBJ2-7, with D perhaps TRBD1 (5 bases). Germline V gives CDR1 MNHEY, CDR2 SVGAGI. The V end was cut by 11 bases, the J end by 6 bases, with 20 bases between. The CDR3 extends over 13 amino acids. In nucleotides, the CDR3 is TGTGCCTCCCTCCCCTCTCAGGGTCGCGAGCAGTACTTC. Translating gives CASLPSQGREQYF.

CDR3 nucleotide sequence: TGTGCCAGCAGTAATAGGGGAAGCTCCTACAATGAGCAGTTCTTC. Translated, it gives CASSNRGSSYNEQFF. The J gene is TRBJ2-1, the V gene TRBV28; the D gene is possibly TRBD1 (5 bases). The V gene's germline CDR1 is MDHEN and CDR2 SYDVKM. V was shortened by 5 bases and J by 0 bases, with 11 bases between the two germline ends. CDR3 size: 15 residues.